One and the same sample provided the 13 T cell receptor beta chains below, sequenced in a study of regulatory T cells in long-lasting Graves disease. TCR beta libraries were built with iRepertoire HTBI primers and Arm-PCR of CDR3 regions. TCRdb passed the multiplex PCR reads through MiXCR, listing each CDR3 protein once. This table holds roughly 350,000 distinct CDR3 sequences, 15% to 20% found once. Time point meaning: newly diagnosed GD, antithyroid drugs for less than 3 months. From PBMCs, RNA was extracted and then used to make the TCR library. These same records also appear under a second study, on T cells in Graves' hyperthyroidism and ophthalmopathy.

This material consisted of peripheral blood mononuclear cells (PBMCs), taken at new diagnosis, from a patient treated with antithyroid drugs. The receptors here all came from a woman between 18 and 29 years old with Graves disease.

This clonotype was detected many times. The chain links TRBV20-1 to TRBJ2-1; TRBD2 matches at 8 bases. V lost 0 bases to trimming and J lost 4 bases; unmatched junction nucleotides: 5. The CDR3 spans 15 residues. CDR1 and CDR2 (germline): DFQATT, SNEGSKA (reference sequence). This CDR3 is CSARDISGVYNEQFF. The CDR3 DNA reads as TGCAGTGCTAGAGATATTAGCGGGGTATACAATGAGCAGTTCTTC.

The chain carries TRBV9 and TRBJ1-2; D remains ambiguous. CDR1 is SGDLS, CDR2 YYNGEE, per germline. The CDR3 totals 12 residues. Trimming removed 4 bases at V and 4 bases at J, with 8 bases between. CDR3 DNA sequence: TGTGCCAGCAGCCTTTCGACCTATGGCTACACCTTC. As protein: CASSLSTYGYTF. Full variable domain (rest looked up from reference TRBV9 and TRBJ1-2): DSGVTQTPKHLITATGQRVTLRCSPRSGDLSVYWYQQSLDQGLQFLIQYYNGEERAKGNILERFSAQQFPDLHSELNLSSLELGDSALYFCASSLSTYGYTFGSGTRLTVV.

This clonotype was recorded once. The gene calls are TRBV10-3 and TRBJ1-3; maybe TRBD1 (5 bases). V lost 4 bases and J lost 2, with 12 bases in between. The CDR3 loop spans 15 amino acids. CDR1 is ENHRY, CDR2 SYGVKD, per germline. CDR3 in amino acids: CAISVSREAGNTIYF. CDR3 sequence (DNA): TGTGCCATCAGTGTAAGCAGGGAGGCTGGAAACACCATATATTTT.

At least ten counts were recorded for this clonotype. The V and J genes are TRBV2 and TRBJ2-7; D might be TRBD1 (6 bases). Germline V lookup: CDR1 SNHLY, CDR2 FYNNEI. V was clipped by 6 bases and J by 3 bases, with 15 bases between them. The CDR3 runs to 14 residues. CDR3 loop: CASRPGTSFYEQYF. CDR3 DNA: TGTGCCAGCAGACCCGGGACAAGCTTCTACGAGCAGTACTTC.

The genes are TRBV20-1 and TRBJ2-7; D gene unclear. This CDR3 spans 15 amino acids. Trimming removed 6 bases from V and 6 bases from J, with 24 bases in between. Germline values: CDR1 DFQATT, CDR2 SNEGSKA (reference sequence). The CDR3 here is CSAVNSGQIRSEQYF. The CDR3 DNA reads TGCAGTGCCGTGAATTCCGGGCAAATCCGCTCCGAGCAGTACTTC.

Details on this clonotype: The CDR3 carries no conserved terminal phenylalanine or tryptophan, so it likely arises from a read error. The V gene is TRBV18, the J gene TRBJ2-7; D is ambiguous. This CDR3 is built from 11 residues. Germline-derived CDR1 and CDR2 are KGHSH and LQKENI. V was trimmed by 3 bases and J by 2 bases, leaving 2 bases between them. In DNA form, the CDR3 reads TGTGCCAGCTCACCGGCCTACGAGCAGTACTGC. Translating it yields CASSPAYEQYC.

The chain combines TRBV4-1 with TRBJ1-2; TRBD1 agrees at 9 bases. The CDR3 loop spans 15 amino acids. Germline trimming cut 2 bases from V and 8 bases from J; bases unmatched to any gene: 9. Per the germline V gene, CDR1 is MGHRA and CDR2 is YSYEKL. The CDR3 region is CASSQLPGQGGGYTF. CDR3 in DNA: TGCGCCAGCAGCCAACTCCCGGGACAGGGAGGGGGCTACACCTTC.

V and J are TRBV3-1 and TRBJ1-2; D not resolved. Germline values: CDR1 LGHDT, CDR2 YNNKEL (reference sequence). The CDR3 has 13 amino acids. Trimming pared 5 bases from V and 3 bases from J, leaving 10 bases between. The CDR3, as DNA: TGTGCCAGCAGCTTAGCCGAGTACTATGGCTACACCTTC. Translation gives CASSLAEYYGYTF.

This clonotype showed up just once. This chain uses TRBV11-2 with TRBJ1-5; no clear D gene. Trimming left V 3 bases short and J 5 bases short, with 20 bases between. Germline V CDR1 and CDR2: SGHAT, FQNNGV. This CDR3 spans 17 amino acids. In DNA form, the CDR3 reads TGTGCCAGCAGCTTCACTCACGGGGAGTCGTGCTATCAGCCCCAGCATTTT. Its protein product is CASSFTHGESCYQPQHF. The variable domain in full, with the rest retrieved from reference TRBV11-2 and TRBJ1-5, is EAGVAQSPRYKIIEKRQSVAFWCNPISGHATLYWYQQILGQGPKLLIQFQNNGVVDDSQLPKDRFSAERLKGVDSTLKIQPAKLEDSAVYLCASSFTHGESCYQPQHFGDGTRLSIL.

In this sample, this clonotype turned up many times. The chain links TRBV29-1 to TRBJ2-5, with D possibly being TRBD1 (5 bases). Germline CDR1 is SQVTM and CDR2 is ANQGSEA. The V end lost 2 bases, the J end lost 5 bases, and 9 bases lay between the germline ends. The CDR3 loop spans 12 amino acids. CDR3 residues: CSVEYQGETQYF. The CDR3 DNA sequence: TGCAGCGTTGAATATCAGGGCGAGACCCAGTACTTC.

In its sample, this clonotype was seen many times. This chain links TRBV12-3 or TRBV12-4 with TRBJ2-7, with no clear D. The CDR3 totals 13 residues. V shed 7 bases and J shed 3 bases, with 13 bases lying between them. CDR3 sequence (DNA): TGTGCCAGCACCAGCACGGGTGGCTACGAGCAGTACTTC. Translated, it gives CASTSTGGYEQYF.

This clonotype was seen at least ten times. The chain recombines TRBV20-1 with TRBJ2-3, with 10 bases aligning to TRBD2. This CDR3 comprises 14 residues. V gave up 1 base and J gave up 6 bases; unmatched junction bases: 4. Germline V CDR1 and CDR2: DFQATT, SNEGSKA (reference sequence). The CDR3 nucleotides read TGCAGTGCTAGAGGGGGACTAGCGTTGGATACGCAGTATTTT. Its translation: CSARGGLALDTQYF.

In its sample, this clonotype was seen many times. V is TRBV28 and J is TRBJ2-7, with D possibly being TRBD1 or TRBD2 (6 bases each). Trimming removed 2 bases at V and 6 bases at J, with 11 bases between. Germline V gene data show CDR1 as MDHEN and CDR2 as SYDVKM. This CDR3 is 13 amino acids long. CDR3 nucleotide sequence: TGTGCCAGCAGTTTAGGGGGGCCTGGCGAGCAGTACTTC. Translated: CASSLGGPGEQYF.